This T cell receptor beta chain was identified during a study of blood T cell repertoires in COVID-19. The wider study: COVID-19 samples from acute and convalescent phases originated in the United States, Italy and Spain. T cells, B-cell-depleted T cells, or PBMCs supplied cDNA or gDNA.

Patients at the Seattle site were enrolled during active infection and followed longitudinally. Original data processing: By means of reference gene primer amplification, nucleated cell counts were estimated. TCRdb keeps only in-frame clones here, not all; method: immunoSEQ multiplex PCR. V and J calls and clone size are as listed in that table; D and trimming were resolved from the DNA. The sample holds 80,000 to 90,000 clones; around 85% are singletons and the top ten take approximately 3%. The CDR3 is made up of 14 amino acids. Germline lookup yields CDR1 LGHNT and CDR2 FRNRAP. The sequencing sample was made of peripheral blood. The receptor's source is an elderly woman with COVID-19, enrolled during active disease. V and J are TRBV12-5 and TRBJ2-3; possible D gene TRBD2, 6 bases. CDR3 amino acids: CASGLDLPTDTQYF. The CDR3 DNA reads TGTGCCTCGGGACTGGATTTACCCACAGATACGCAGTATTTT.